This entry describes one T cell receptor beta chain. These data belong to a study of blood T cell repertoires in COVID-19. About the research overall: Samples of COVID-19 (acute and convalescent) were obtained from the United States, Italy and Spain. PBMCs, B-cell-depleted T cells, or T cells provided the cDNA or gDNA that made up the material.

V lost 4 bases, J lost 2 bases, and 15 bases lay in between. The CDR3 extends over 16 amino acids. CDR1 and CDR2 (germline): SGHTA, FQGNSA. In the authors' workflow: The authors estimated nucleated cell counts from reference gene primer amplification. TCRdb's copy holds only in-frame clones and misses some; the assay was immunoSEQ multiplex PCR. V and J calls and clone size are given by that table; D and trimming were obtained from the DNA. This table holds 160,000 or so clones, more than 80% found once. The sample was peripheral blood. The sequence came from a man aged 55 to 70 with acute or convalescent COVID-19. V gene TRBV7-2 combines with J gene TRBJ1-5, with D tentatively TRBD1 (6 bases). The CDR3 loop reads CASSSYRVMGNQPQHF. The CDR3 nucleotides are TGTGCCAGCAGCTCCTACAGGGTGATGGGCAATCAGCCCCAGCATTTT.